This TCR beta chain was captured by sequencing in a study of blood T cells in healthy people across ages. A sample-barcoded 5' primer and a J-beta primer mix were used in a second PCR of about 6 to 12 cycles. TCRdb recomputed calls from the 5' RACE reads with MiXCR, one row per CDR3 protein. The sample has about 730,000 distinct CDR3 sequences; roughly 43% are singletons. This clonotype was counted a few times. CDR1 and CDR2 (germline): DFQATT, SNEGSKA (reference sequence). This CDR3 region has 15 residues. V was clipped by 1 base and J by 2 bases, with 14 bases between them. The V gene is TRBV20-1, the J gene TRBJ1-2, with a tentative D call TRBD1 (5 bases). This clonotype originated in a woman aged 55 to 70 in good health. Source material: blood. The DNA for the CDR3 is TGCAGTGCTAGAGTCCCCCATTGGGGGAACTATGGCTACACCTTC. This gives the protein CSARVPHWGNYGYTF.